The rows below give T cell receptor beta chains drawn from one sample of a study of T cells in tumors after PD-1 blockade. Repertoires were generated with immunoSEQ multiplex PCR, while TCRdb's copy carries only in-frame clones and drops some. The data show approximately 45,000 clones, 65% to 80% seen once. Sample: PBMCs, taken before anti-PD-1 therapy. The receptors were gathered from a human donor with advanced basal cell or squamous cell carcinoma (not recorded which). Both conserved end residues are part of each CDR3. The D gene is left open where the match is weak. The listing skips clone size in some rows; elsewhere it reads once, few, many or a size class.

V gene	D gene	J gene	clone size	CDR3 protein	CDR3 DNA
TRBV14	-	TRBJ1-5	-	CASSQDADQPQHF	TGTGCCAGCAGCCAAGACGCGGATCAGCCCCAGCATTTT
TRBV5-1	TRBD2	TRBJ2-1	-	CASSLSGGRGAYNEQFF	TGCGCCAGCAGCTTGTCGGGGGGGAGGGGGGCCTACAATGAGCAGTTCTTC
TRBV2	-	TRBJ2-2	-	CASGDFTVSGELFF	TGTGCCAGCGGGGACTTTACAGTCTCCGGGGAGCTGTTTTTT
TRBV6-5	-	TRBJ1-1	-	CASSYMGPVAEAFF	TGTGCCAGCAGTTACATGGGCCCGGTCGCTGAAGCTTTCTTT
TRBV6-2/TRBV6-3	-	TRBJ2-4	-	CASSYRPRVLAKNIQYF	TGTGCCAGCAGTTACCGACCCCGGGTCTTAGCCAAAAACATTCAGTACTTC
TRBV6-2/TRBV6-3	TRBD1	TRBJ1-6	-	CASSSIQGGPSPLHF	TGTGCCAGCAGTTCCATACAGGGGGGACCTTCACCCCTCCACTTT
TRBV5-1	-	TRBJ2-5	-	CASSFQDSHQETQYF	TGCGCCAGCAGCTTCCAGGACAGTCACCAAGAGACCCAGTACTTC
TRBV3-1/TRBV3-2	-	TRBJ2-1	-	CASSQVPEREQFF	TGTGCCAGCAGCCAAGTTCCCGAGCGTGAGCAGTTCTTC
TRBV6-4	TRBD2	TRBJ2-1	-	CASSEVGTSEFEQFF	TGTGCCAGCAGTGAGGTGGGGACTAGCGAGTTTGAGCAGTTCTTC
TRBV3-1/TRBV3-2	TRBD2	TRBJ2-5	-	CASSQPLAGGWETQYF	TGTGCCAGCAGCCAGCCTCTAGCGGGAGGCTGGGAGACCCAGTACTTC
TRBV2	-	TRBJ2-6	-	CAIQGWVSGANVLTF	TGTGCCATACAGGGATGGGTCTCTGGGGCCAACGTCCTGACTTTC
TRBV13	-	TRBJ1-2	-	CASSVTVFYGYTF	TGTGCCAGCAGCGTGACAGTTTTCTATGGCTACACCTTC
TRBV29-1	TRBD1	TRBJ2-7	once	CSAKSGTGSSYEQYF	TGCAGCGCTAAAAGTGGGACAGGGAGCTCCTACGAGCAGTACTTC
TRBV15	-	TRBJ2-3	-	CASGDRPTDTQYF	TGTGCCAGCGGCGACAGGCCGACAGATACGCAGTATTTT
TRBV7-9	-	TRBJ2-7	few	CASSLGYYEQYF	TGTGCCAGCAGCTTAGGGTACTACGAGCAGTACTTC
TRBV19	-	TRBJ2-5	-	CASRNRETQYF	TGTGCCAGTCGGAACCGGGAGACCCAGTACTTC
TRBV28	-	TRBJ2-7	-	CASRPHGIAYEQYF	TGTGCCAGCAGACCACACGGGATCGCCTACGAGCAGTACTTC
TRBV3-1/TRBV3-2	-	TRBJ1-2	few	CASSQDVGTNYGYTF	TGTGCCAGCAGCCAAGATGTCGGGACTAACTATGGCTACACCTTC
TRBV3-1/TRBV3-2	-	TRBJ1-1	-	CASSQASSGTEAFF	TGTGCCAGCAGCCAAGCTTCTTCCGGCACTGAAGCTTTCTTT
TRBV12-3/TRBV12-4	-	TRBJ1-1	-	CASCGSAEAFF	TGTGCCAGCTGCGGATCGGCTGAAGCTTTCTTT
TRBV7-9	TRBD1	TRBJ2-7	-	CASSLIGTGEQYF	TGTGCCAGCAGCTTAATCGGGACAGGTGAGCAGTACTTC
TRBV4-1	TRBD2	TRBJ2-1	-	CASSQEGTSGGAEYNEQFF	TGCGCCAGCAGCCAAGAAGGCACTAGCGGGGGGGCGGAGTACAATGAGCAGTTCTTC
TRBV15	-	TRBJ2-3	many	CATSRVASSTDTQYF	TGTGCCACCAGCAGAGTTGCCTCTAGCACAGATACGCAGTATTTT
TRBV28	-	TRBJ1-2	once	CASERYGYTF	TGTGCCAGCGAAAGGTATGGCTACACCTTC
TRBV2	TRBD2	TRBJ2-3	many	CATQIAGESTDTQYF	TGTGCCACCCAGATAGCGGGAGAAAGCACAGATACGCAGTATTTT
TRBV9	TRBD2	TRBJ2-5	-	CASSPLGSGGETQYF	TGTGCCAGCAGCCCCCTAGGGAGCGGGGGGGAGACCCAGTACTTC
TRBV10-3	-	TRBJ1-4	-	CAAGGGMFGTNEKLFF	TGTGCCGCCGGGGGGGGAATGTTTGGGACTAATGAAAAACTGTTTTTT
TRBV6-5	-	TRBJ1-1	few	CASSYRQGNTEAFF	TGTGCCAGCAGTTATCGCCAGGGGAACACTGAAGCTTTCTTT
TRBV23-1	-	TRBJ1-4	few	CASSQSAGKLFF	TGCGCCAGCAGTCAATCTGCTGGAAAACTGTTTTTT
TRBV6-6	-	TRBJ2-7	-	CASSLTRPGTDSYEQYF	TGTGCCAGCAGTCTGACTCGTCCCGGGACGGACTCCTACGAGCAGTACTTC
TRBV6-5	TRBD2	TRBJ2-7	-	CASSTTSGRYEQYF	TGTGCCAGCAGCACCACTAGCGGGAGATACGAGCAGTACTTC